The next 2 T cell receptor beta chains were all read from a single sample in a study of cytomegalovirus exposure and HLA in healthy donors. 60 Vbeta and 13 Jbeta primers were used in PCR. TCRdb's copy holds only in-frame clones and misses some; the assay was immunoSEQ multiplex PCR. Here the sample spans 150,000 to 200,000 clones, roughly 80% being singletons. The sequencing input was PBMCs. The receptors were gathered from a boy younger than 10 in good health and CMV-seronegative.

This clone occurred once. The V and J genes are TRBV5-4 and TRBJ2-1; tentative D call: TRBD1 (6 bases). V was pared by 2 bases and J by 7 bases, with 16 bases between. The CDR3 is 15 residues long. Per germline, CDR1 SGHNT and CDR2 YYREEE (reference sequence). In nucleotides, the CDR3 is TGTGCCAGCAGCTTAGGGCAGGGGCGGTGGAATGAGCAGTTCTTC. It specifies CASSLGQGRWNEQFF.

The chain combines TRBV6-1 with TRBJ1-6, with TRBD1 matching over 9 bases. The CDR3 totals 16 residues. Germline V gene sequence: CDR1 MNHNS, CDR2 SASEGT. The trim removed 2 bases at V and 3 bases at J, leaving 2 bases unmatched. The CDR3 protein is CASSERGQGYNSPLHF. DNA for the CDR3: TGTGCCAGCAGTGAACGGGGACAGGGCTATAATTCACCCCTCCACTTT.